A single sample is the source of the 32 T cell receptor beta chains below, sequenced in a study of a mutant IDH1 vaccine in newly diagnosed glioma. Indicated time point: baseline, week 1 (first vaccination visit). This sample's treatment: pre-vaccination baseline after standard-of-care therapy. Clones were read by immunoSEQ multiplex PCR, and TCRdb kept only the in-frame ones, dropping some. Of approximately 100,000 clones listed, approximately 90% are singletons. The sequencing used PBMCs, collected from a glioma patient treated with radiotherapy, temozolomide or both. These receptors all come from a woman aged 50 to 60 with glioma.

This clone was observed a few times. The rearrangement joins TRBV20-1 to TRBJ1-3; possible D gene TRBD1, 5 bases. V shed 5 bases and J shed 4 bases, with 6 bases lying between them. Germline V gene data show CDR1 as DFQATT and CDR2 as SNEGSKA (reference sequence). The CDR3 sequence is 11 residues long. CDR3 sequence reads: CSAYRGNTIYF. CDR3 DNA sequence: TGCAGTGCTTACAGGGGAAACACCATATATTTT.

This sequence joins TRBV5-6 and TRBJ2-7; perhaps TRBD2 as D (5 bases). The V end was cut by 5 bases, the J end by 0 bases, with 12 bases between. The length of the CDR3 is 14 residues. CDR1 is SGHDT and CDR2 is YYEEEE in the germline V gene. The CDR3 sequence: CASSLEGVSYEQYF. CDR3 coding DNA: TGTGCCAGCAGTCTAGAGGGTGTCTCCTACGAGCAGTACTTC.

V is TRBV11-2 and J is TRBJ2-3; D may match TRBD1 or TRBD2 (6 bases each). The CDR3 is 16 residues long. Germline assignment: CDR1 SGHAT and CDR2 FQNNGV. V was shortened by 4 bases and J by 8 bases, with 22 bases between the two germline ends. The CDR3 nucleotides are TGTGCCAGCAGCTCTCCGGGGGCGACAGAACGAGGTACGCAGTATTTT. Translating it yields CASSSPGATERGTQYF.

This clone was seen only once. The DNA of the CDR3 is TGTGCCAGCAGTCCCCAGGGGCGAACAAGGAACACTGAAGCTTTCTTT. Amino acids: CASSPQGRTRNTEAFF. The gene calls are TRBV28 and TRBJ1-1, with D possibly TRBD1 on 6 matching bases. Germline CDR1 reads MDHEN; CDR2 reads SYDVKM. The germline V and J ends were trimmed by 5 bases and 1 base, with 17 bases remaining between them. This CDR3 is 16 amino acids long. Variable domain in full (rest from reference TRBV28 and TRBJ1-1): DVKVTQSSRYLVKRTGEKVFLECVQDMDHENMFWYRQDPGLGLRLIYFSYDVKMKEKGDIPEGYSVSREKKERFSLILESASTNQTSMYLCASSPQGRTRNTEAFFGQGTRLTVV.

This clone was counted a single time. The chain is built from TRBV10-1 and TRBJ2-1; no clear D. Trimming took 2 bases from V and 6 from J, leaving 17 bases between them. Germline V gives CDR1 WNHNN, CDR2 SYGVQD (reference sequence). This CDR3 has 16 residues. As DNA, the CDR3 is TGCGCCAGCAGTGAGAGTGGAAACCGTAGTTGCAATGAGCAGTTCTTC. It translates to CASSESGNRSCNEQFF.

V gene TRBV5-4 combines with J gene TRBJ2-7; no definite D call. CDR3 length equals 13 residues. CDR1 is SGHNT and CDR2 is YYREEE in the germline V gene (reference sequence). Trimming removed 4 bases at V and 7 bases at J, with 15 bases between. The CDR3 nucleotides read TGTGCCAGCAGCGTCGGACGGGCCGGTGAGCAGTACTTC. It translates to CASSVGRAGEQYF.

The chain couples TRBV6-5 to TRBJ1-2, with 8 bases identical to TRBD1. The CDR3 is 14 residues long. In germline, CDR1 is MNHEY, CDR2 SVGAGI. The V segment lost 0 bases and the J segment 8 bases; nucleotides outside the gene matches: 5. DNA of the CDR3: TGTGCCAGCAGTTACTCGAGACAGGGGAACGGCTACACCTTC. This codes for CASSYSRQGNGYTF.

This clone was picked up a small number of times. V gene TRBV9 combines with J gene TRBJ1-1, with D tentatively TRBD1 (5 bases). Germline V gives CDR1 SGDLS, CDR2 YYNGEE. The germline V and J ends were trimmed by 5 bases and 0 bases, with 11 bases remaining between them. The CDR3 covers 14 residues. The CDR3 DNA follows: TGTGCCAGCAGTTTACGGGACCTGAACACTGAAGCTTTCTTT. Amino acid sequence: CASSLRDLNTEAFF.

This clone was seen just once. This sequence joins TRBV5-1 and TRBJ2-1; possible D gene TRBD2, 6 bases. The V and J ends lost 9 bases and 1 base respectively, with 17 bases between them. Germline CDR1 reads SGHRS; CDR2 reads YFSETQ. This CDR3 has 15 amino acids. The CDR3 DNA sequence: TGCGCCACCAGAGAAGAAGGGAGGTCCTACAATGAGCAGTTCTTC. This codes for CATREEGRSYNEQFF.

The rearrangement joins TRBV9 to TRBJ2-3; 13 positions match TRBD2. The CDR3 spans 16 residues. CDR1 and CDR2 (germline): SGDLS, YYNGEE. V lost 4 bases to trimming and J lost 6 bases; unmatched junction nucleotides: 8. The CDR3 spells CASSKRTSGSEDTQYF. As DNA, the CDR3 is TGTGCCAGCAGCAAGCGGACTAGCGGGAGCGAGGATACGCAGTATTTT.

The CDR3 DNA follows: TGTGCCAGCAGGGTAGCGGGGGGTGGGGAGCAGTACTTC. This sequence encodes CASRVAGGGEQYF. The V gene is TRBV5-4, the J gene TRBJ2-7; TRBD2 aligns across 10 bases. V lost 5 bases and J lost 7; bases outside the gene matches: 6. This CDR3 comprises 13 residues. Germline loops: CDR1 SGHNT, CDR2 YYREEE (reference sequence).

The chain couples TRBV6-6 to TRBJ2-1; a possible D gene is TRBD2 (6 bases). Trimming pared 0 bases from V and 9 bases from J, leaving 12 bases between. Germline-derived CDR1 and CDR2 are MNHNY and SVGAGI (reference sequence). The CDR3 contains 14 residues. As DNA, the CDR3 is TGTGCCAGCAGTTACTCGGGACTCCTAGGTGAGCAGTTCTTC. Protein sequence: CASSYSGLLGEQFF.

This clone is a singleton in its sample. The chain is built from TRBV7-6 and TRBJ2-7; D is uncertain. This CDR3 comprises 13 residues. Trimming shortened V by 2 bases and J by 0 bases, and 5 bases separated the two germline ends. Germline values: CDR1 SGHVS, CDR2 FNYEAQ. The chain's CDR3 is CASSLSSSYEQYF. CDR3 coding DNA: TGTGCCAGCAGCTTATCCAGCTCCTACGAGCAGTACTTC.

The chain carries TRBV28 and TRBJ2-7; 7 bases agree with TRBD1. CDR3 length: 14 amino acids. The V gene's germline CDR1 is MDHEN and CDR2 SYDVKM. The V segment lost 6 bases and the J segment 0 bases; nucleotides outside the gene matches: 5. CDR3 protein: CASRGTAPSYEQYF. CDR3 DNA: TGTGCCAGCAGGGGGACAGCTCCCTCCTACGAGCAGTACTTC.

The chain joins TRBV6-5 to TRBJ1-2, with TRBD1 identical over 10 bases. From germline, CDR1 is MNHEY and CDR2 SVGAGI. The CDR3 contains 14 residues. V shed 10 bases, J shed 2 bases, and the junction held 7 bases outside the gene matches. The CDR3 spells CATHPGQGNYGYTF. CDR3 coding DNA: TGTGCCACTCACCCGGGACAGGGGAACTATGGCTACACCTTC.

The CDR3 region has the DNA TGTGCCAGCAGTTTTGGAGGGTTTTCCACCGGGGAGCTGTTTTTT. Protein: CASSFGGFSTGELFF. J is TRBJ2-2 and V is TRBV27; D possibly corresponds to TRBD2 (6 bases). This CDR3 is built from 15 residues. Trimming left V 3 bases short and J 4 bases short, with 12 bases between. Looked up from germline, CDR1 is MNHEY and CDR2 is SMNVEV (reference sequence).

In the case of this clone: Other DNA sequences from this sample encode an identical CDR3 as well. This sequence joins TRBV10-1 and TRBJ2-2; D not resolved. Trimming left V 2 bases short and J 1 base short, with 2 bases between. This CDR3 has 13 amino acids. Germline assignment: CDR1 WNHNN and CDR2 SYGVQD (reference sequence). This CDR3 reads CASSEGNTGELFF. As DNA, the CDR3 is TGCGCCAGCAGTGAGGGGAACACCGGGGAGCTGTTTTTT.

This clone occurred once. V gene TRBV5-1 combines with J gene TRBJ2-5; 9 bases map to TRBD1. Trimming at V came to 4 bases and at J to 4 bases, leaving 8 bases not matched to a gene. CDR1 and CDR2 from the germline V gene are SGHRS and YFSETQ. The CDR3 covers 15 residues. Written as DNA, the CDR3 is TGCGCCAGCAGCCGGCGGACAGGGGATGGAGAGACCCAGTACTTC. Its protein is CASSRRTGDGETQYF.

This chain uses TRBV5-1 with TRBJ2-5; a weak D match, TRBD1 (7 bases). Germline V gene lookup returns CDR1 SGHRS and CDR2 YFSETQ. The germline V and J ends were trimmed by 4 bases and 1 base, with 14 bases remaining between them. The CDR3 covers 15 residues. CDR3 nucleotides: TGCGCCAGCAGCCCCGCAGGGGGAGGCCAAGAGACCCAGTACTTC. This gives the protein CASSPAGGGQETQYF.

The genes are TRBV28 and TRBJ2-7, with D unresolved. This CDR3 spans 11 amino acids. V lost 3 bases, J lost 4 bases, and 4 bases lay in between. The germline V gene has CDR1 MDHEN and CDR2 SYDVKM. The CDR3 sequence: CASSFEYEQYF. CDR3 DNA sequence: TGTGCCAGCAGTTTTGAGTACGAGCAGTACTTC.

The gene calls are TRBV7-9 and TRBJ2-2; 10 bases agree with TRBD1. The J segment lost 6 bases and the V segment lost 5 bases, leaving 12 bases of the junction unmatched. CDR1 SEHNR and CDR2 FQNEAQ come from the germline V gene (reference sequence). CDR3 size: 17 residues. The chain's CDR3 is CASSPRPGQGGAGELFF. The CDR3 DNA is TGTGCCAGCAGCCCCCGGCCAGGACAGGGGGGCGCCGGGGAGCTGTTTTTT. Full variable domain (outside the CDR3, taken from reference TRBV7-9 and TRBJ2-2): DTGVSQNPRHKITKRGQNVTFRCDPISEHNRLYWYRQTLGQGPEFLTYFQNEAQLEKSRLLSDRFSAERPKGSFSTLEIQRTEQGDSAMYLCASSPRPGQGGAGELFFGEGSRLTVL.

This clone was picked up one time. The V gene is TRBV5-4, the J gene TRBJ2-7; D gene uncertain. The CDR3 covers 12 residues. Trimming removed 5 bases from V and 5 bases from J, with 11 bases in between. Germline V CDR1 and CDR2: SGHNT, YYREEE (reference sequence). The CDR3 reads CASSLVGNEQYF. The CDR3 nucleotides are TGTGCCAGCAGTCTAGTGGGGAACGAGCAGTACTTC. Full variable domain (missing parts from reference TRBV5-4 and TRBJ2-7): ETGVTQSPTHLIKTRGQQVTLRCSSQSGHNTVSWYQQALGQGPQFIFQYYREEENGRGNFPPRFSGLQFPNYSSELNVNALELDDSALYLCASSLVGNEQYFGPGTRLTVT.

About this clone: An end of the junction differs from the germline gene, which may be a read error. V is TRBV7-8 and J is TRBJ2-5; unclear D gene. The germline gives CDR1 SGHVS, CDR2 FQNEAQ. This CDR3 is 11 amino acids long. The DNA for the CDR3 is TGTGCCAGCCTCGCCGTAGAGGCCCAGTACTTC. Protein sequence: CASLAVEAQYF.

V and J are TRBV10-2 and TRBJ2-4; 10 nucleotides line up with TRBD2. V dropped 7 bases and J dropped 0; count of bases not matched to a gene: 6. The CDR3 totals 16 residues. Germline lookup yields CDR1 WSHSY and CDR2 SAAADI. The CDR3 loop is CASNSGRGEAKNIQYF. As DNA, the CDR3 is TGCGCCAGCAACAGCGGGAGGGGCGAAGCCAAAAACATTCAGTACTTC.

The rearrangement joins TRBV6-5 to TRBJ2-1, with D perhaps TRBD2 (6 bases). With 5 bases removed from V and 4 bases from J, the gap between germline ends came to 15 bases. CDR1 and CDR2 (germline): MNHEY, SVGAGI. The CDR3 has 15 residues. The CDR3 region has the DNA TGTGCCAGCAGTCCCCACAGCGGGTCTTACAATGAGCAGTTCTTC. This sequence encodes CASSPHSGSYNEQFF.

V is TRBV2 and J is TRBJ2-3, with D possibly being TRBD2 (6 bases). The germline CDR1 and CDR2 sequences are SNHLY and FYNNEI. The ends were cut back, 4 bases at V and 6 bases at J, with 8 bases in the middle. CDR3 length equals 12 residues. The CDR3 region is CASSVGGDTQYF. As DNA, the CDR3 is TGTGCCAGCAGTGTTGGGGGGGATACGCAGTATTTT. Filled out from reference TRBV2 and TRBJ2-3, the complete variable domain reads EPEVTQTPSHQVTQMGQEVILRCVPISNHLYFYWYRQILGQKVEFLVSFYNNEISEKSEIFDDQFSVERPDGSNFTLKIRSTKLEDSAMYFCASSVGGDTQYFGPGTRLTVL.

V usage is TRBV7-9 and J usage is TRBJ2-7, with TRBD1 matching over 8 bases. CDR1 and CDR2 from the germline V gene are SEHNR and FQNEAQ (reference sequence). Trimming took 1 base from V and 13 from J; bases not matched to a gene: 6. This CDR3 is built from 12 residues. The chain's CDR3 is CASSLVTGGKYF. The CDR3 region has the DNA TGTGCCAGCAGCTTAGTCACAGGGGGAAAATACTTC.

The J gene is TRBJ2-3, the V gene TRBV6-4, with D possibly TRBD2 on 7 matching bases. V was pared by 3 bases and J by 5 bases, with 15 bases between. CDR1 is MRHNA and CDR2 is SNTAGT in the germline V gene. The CDR3 contains 15 residues. The CDR3: CASSERAGEGDTQYF. CDR3 DNA sequence: TGTGCCAGCAGTGAAAGGGCAGGGGAGGGAGATACGCAGTATTTT.

This chain links TRBV7-2 with TRBJ1-4, with TRBD1 identical over 7 bases. The V and J ends lost 3 bases and 7 bases, in that order; junction bases with no gene match: 5. This CDR3 spans 14 amino acids. CDR1 is SGHTA and CDR2 is FQGNSA in the germline V gene. CDR3 protein: CASSFRQGTEKLFF. CDR3 DNA: TGTGCCAGCAGCTTTAGACAGGGCACTGAAAAACTGTTTTTT.

This clone was recorded once. This chain joins TRBV19 and TRBJ1-5; 7 bases map to TRBD1. Germline V gene lookup returns CDR1 LNHDA and CDR2 SQIVND (reference sequence). This CDR3 spans 15 amino acids. After removal of 1 base from V and 6 bases from J, the junction contained 6 bases not matched to a gene. The chain's CDR3 is CASSIVQGGGQPQHF. Written as DNA, the CDR3 is TGTGCCAGTAGTATAGTCCAGGGGGGAGGTCAGCCCCAGCATTTT. The variable domain in full, completed from reference TRBV19 and TRBJ1-5, reads DGGITQSPKYLFRKEGQNVTLSCEQNLNHDAMYWYRQDPGQGLRLIYYSQIVNDFQKGDIAEGYSVSREKKESFPLTVTSAQKNPTAFYLCASSIVQGGGQPQHFGDGTRLSIL.

The CDR3 DNA sequence: TGTGCCAGCAGTTTCTTGGGGTCTGAGACCCAGTACTTC. Translating gives CASSFLGSETQYF. This rearrangement joins TRBV28 to TRBJ2-5, with no clear D. Germline V gene lookup returns CDR1 MDHEN and CDR2 SYDVKM. The CDR3 sequence is 13 residues long. Trimming stripped 3 bases from V and 5 bases from J, with 10 bases between.

This clone appeared a single time. The genes are TRBV18 and TRBJ1-5, with TRBD1 matching over 8 bases. The CDR3 runs 14 residues. Per the germline V gene, CDR1 is KGHSH and CDR2 is LQKENI. Trimming cost V 3 bases and J 4 bases; bases outside gene matches: 2. The CDR3 coding sequence is TGTGCCAGCTCACCCCGGACAGGGAATCAGCCCCAGCATTTT. Protein sequence: CASSPRTGNQPQHF.